The clone carrying this T cell receptor beta chain was counted a few times. The CDR3 spans 16 residues. The V and J ends lost 3 bases and 0 bases, in that order; junction bases with no gene match: 5. Germline values: CDR1 SGHAT, CDR2 FQNNGV. This specimen comes from a study of control samples from healthy donors and cancer patients. Here immunoSEQ multiplex PCR was the method, and the copy in TCRdb shows in-frame clones only, minus some. Of around 120,000 clones in the sample, roughly nine tenths were seen once. The sample taken for sequencing was PBMCs. The rearrangement joins TRBV11-2 to TRBJ1-1, with 9 bases that match TRBD1. The source of this sequence is a woman aged 45-65 years with colorectal cancer. Here the CDR3 reads CASSFRTGAMNTEAFF. In nucleotides, the CDR3 is TGTGCCAGCAGCTTTCGGACAGGGGCTATGAACACTGAAGCTTTCTTT.